The entry that follows covers one T cell receptor (beta chain) sequence. No antigen is known for it. The data originate from a study of shared clonotypes between healthy human individuals. Study-level background: Participating donors consisted of two women and a few men aged 18 to 49. Study-wide results and limits: The naive CD4 repertoires of several donors were compared, and roughly 5.1% of clonotypes were shared. The study's rarefaction showed incomplete sorted-subset sequencing despite large depth. Deeper or shallower sequencing was expected to change how clonotypes are shared among donors.

The data were produced by immunoSEQ multiplex PCR, yet TCRdb's version contains in-frame clones alone and is incomplete. This repertoire shows 2 million to 2.5 million clones, 90% to 96% found once; its top ten account for 0.1% to 0.15%. The CDR3 contains 13 residues. Germline CDR1 GTSNPN, CDR2 SVGIG (reference sequence). V gave up 4 bases and J gave up 1 base, with 11 bases separating them. The rearrangement joins TRBV30 to TRBJ2-7; a possible D gene is TRBD1 (6 bases). The sequenced sample consisted of naive CD4+ T cells sorted from blood. The subset is: CD45RA+ positively selected. This TCR came from a man younger than 30 in good health. Here the CDR3 reads CAWKRDTSYEQYF. For the CDR3, the DNA is TGTGCCTGGAAGAGGGACACTTCCTACGAGCAGTACTTC.